The T cell receptor beta chain under discussion was sequenced for a study of a mutant IDH1 vaccine in newly diagnosed glioma. The study, taken as a whole, reports: Among top peripheral T cell clonotypes, changes seemed unrelated to pseudoprogression.

About this clone: Its antigen is not known.

The CDR3 is 12 amino acids. Germline CDR1 is SQVTM and CDR2 is ANQGSEA. TCRdb's table, derived via immunoSEQ multiplex PCR, lists solely in-frame clones and lacks some. The sample has 45,000 to 60,000 clones, around nine tenths seen once. Time point here: week 35, safety follow-up. A 20-mer mutant IDH1 peptide at 300 ug was injected subcutaneously with topical imiquimod. The receptor was isolated from a woman aged 40 to 50 with glioma. The source material was PBMCs, sampled from a glioma patient whose treatment included an IDH1 peptide vaccine. V is TRBV29-1 and J is TRBJ2-2; D perhaps matches TRBD2 (5 bases). Written as DNA, the CDR3 is TGCACAGGAGGAGCTAGCCCCGGGGAGCTGTTTTTT. It encodes CTGGASPGELFF.